These 29 T cell receptor beta chains originate from one sample sequenced in a study of blood T cells in healthy people across ages. The second PCR ran roughly 7 to 11 cycles with a sample-barcoded 5' primer and J-beta primers. TCRdb re-called the 5' RACE reads with MiXCR, one entry per CDR3 protein. Of roughly 730,000 distinct CDR3 sequences in the sample, approximately 53% are singletons; the top ten hold about a quarter. Material for sequencing was blood. These receptors were obtained from a man between 40 and 49 years old in good health.

A few counts support this clonotype. This rearrangement joins TRBV5-5 to TRBJ2-3, with 8 bases fitting TRBD2. V lost 7 bases, J lost 2 bases, and 3 bases stayed unmatched. CDR3 size: 13 residues. The germline CDR1 and CDR2 sequences are SGHKS and YYEKEE (reference sequence). The CDR3 DNA is TGTGCCAGCTTAGCGGGAAACACAGATACGCAGTATTTT. Translation: CASLAGNTDTQYF. The entire variable domain, with the rest obtained from reference TRBV5-5 and TRBJ2-3, is as follows: DAGVTQSPTHLIKTRGQQVTLRCSPISGHKSVSWYQQVLGQGPQFIFQYYEKEERGRGNFPDRFSARQFPNYSSELNVNALLLGDSALYLCASLAGNTDTQYFGPGTRLTVL.

The table lists this clonotype with a few counts. The chain recombines TRBV28 with TRBJ1-5; 9 bases map to TRBD1. Looked up from germline, CDR1 is MDHEN and CDR2 is SYDVKM. V shed 10 bases, J shed 0 bases, and the junction held 4 bases outside the gene matches. CDR3 length: 14 amino acids. As DNA, the CDR3 is TGTGCCATAGGGACAGGGCTTAGCAATCAGCCCCAGCATTTT. Amino acids: CAIGTGLSNQPQHF.

Concerning this clonotype itself: One junction end disagrees with the germline gene, perhaps due to a read error. The chain links TRBV2 to TRBJ2-3, with D perhaps matching TRBD1 (5 bases). CDR1 is SNHLY, CDR2 FYNNEI, per germline. The length of the CDR3 is 16 residues. CDR3 coding DNA: TGCGCCAGCAGGGCCACCGTCGGGTCGGGCACAGATACGCAGTATTTT. Its protein is CASRATVGSGTDTQYF.

This clonotype was detected a few times. The chain couples TRBV20-1 to TRBJ2-7, with TRBD1 matching 7 bases. Germline V CDR1 and CDR2: DFQATT, SNEGSKA (reference sequence). The CDR3 extends over 13 amino acids. J lost 0 bases, V lost 6 bases, and 5 bases had no gene match. The CDR3 spells CSALAGGSYEQYF. Here the CDR3 DNA reads TGCAGTGCCCTAGCAGGGGGCTCCTACGAGCAGTACTTC.

This clonotype was counted only a few times. The V and J genes are TRBV20-1 and TRBJ2-6; D ambiguous. V gave up 4 bases and J gave up 1 base, with 11 bases separating them. CDR1 is DFQATT and CDR2 is SNEGSKA in the germline V gene (reference sequence). The length of the CDR3 is 15 residues. CDR3 residues: CSATQRRSGANVLTF. CDR3 sequence (DNA): TGCAGTGCTACCCAGAGGCGGTCTGGGGCCAACGTCCTGACTTTC.

J is TRBJ2-7 and V is TRBV2; 8 bases match TRBD2. The CDR3 sequence is 15 residues long. Germline assignment: CDR1 SNHLY and CDR2 FYNNEI. The J segment lost 5 bases and the V segment lost 3 bases, leaving 9 bases of the junction unmatched. The CDR3 bases are TGTGCCAGCAGTGATAGGGGTTCGCGGGGGGACGAGCAGTACTTC. It is translated as CASSDRGSRGDEQYF.

This clonotype was counted only a few times. The CDR3 nucleotides are TGCAGTGCTAGAGATCCAACTAGCGGATCCTACGAGCAGTACTTC. As protein: CSARDPTSGSYEQYF. The chain recombines TRBV20-1 with TRBJ2-7, with 8 bases matching TRBD2. Looked up from germline, CDR1 is DFQATT and CDR2 is SNEGSKA (reference sequence). V dropped 0 bases and J dropped 1; count of bases not matched to a gene: 5. This CDR3 is built from 15 residues.

V and J are TRBV4-1 and TRBJ2-7; D is unclear. Germline V gene lookup returns CDR1 MGHRA and CDR2 YSYEKL. With 0 bases removed from V and 7 bases from J, the gap between germline ends came to 10 bases. The CDR3 extends over 13 amino acids. Here the CDR3 reads CASSQDLEQEQYF. In DNA form, the CDR3 reads TGCGCCAGCAGCCAAGATTTAGAACAAGAGCAGTACTTC.

The CDR3: CSARDPRTGSPLHF. The CDR3 coding sequence is TGCAGTGCTAGAGATCCTCGGACGGGATCACCCCTCCACTTT. J is TRBJ1-6 and V is TRBV20-1; no firm D call. CDR1 and CDR2 (germline): DFQATT, SNEGSKA (reference sequence). This CDR3 contains 14 residues. Trimming shortened V by 0 bases and J by 10 bases, and 13 bases separated the two germline ends.

This chain links TRBV7-9 with TRBJ1-1; a weak D match, TRBD1 (5 bases). The CDR3 sequence is 13 residues long. The V gene's germline CDR1 is SEHNR and CDR2 FQNEAQ (reference sequence). The V and J ends lost 6 bases and 5 bases respectively, with 13 bases between them. The CDR3 here is CASSRDGVTEAFF. The CDR3 DNA is TGTGCCAGCAGTCGGGACGGGGTGACTGAAGCTTTCTTT.

About this clonotype: Relative to the germline gene, one junction end is altered; a read error may explain this. The chain links TRBV5-1 to TRBJ2-3, with D perhaps matching TRBD2 (5 bases). Germline loops: CDR1 SGHRS, CDR2 YFSETQ. The CDR3 loop spans 14 amino acids. CDR3 protein: CTSSLGLAYDTQYF. The CDR3 DNA sequence: TGCACCAGCAGCTTGGGCCTAGCATATGATACGCAGTATTTT.

CDR3 sequence reads: CSVGLAGSVGEQYF. In DNA, the CDR3 is TGCAGCGTTGGACTAGCGGGTTCCGTTGGGGAGCAGTACTTC. V is TRBV29-1 and J is TRBJ2-5; 10 bases agree with TRBD2. The CDR3 has 14 residues. With 4 bases clipped from V and 11 bases from J, the junction kept 13 bases outside the gene matches. Germline V gives CDR1 SQVTM, CDR2 ANQGSEA.

There are a few counts of this clonotype. The J gene is TRBJ2-3, the V gene TRBV29-1, with D possibly matching TRBD1 (6 bases). The germline CDR1 and CDR2 sequences are SQVTM and ANQGSEA. Trimming took 7 bases from V and 6 from J, leaving 17 bases between them. The CDR3 has 13 amino acids. The DNA for the CDR3 is TGCAGCGCAATGGACAGCCTCAGCGATACGCAGTATTTT. Its translation is CSAMDSLSDTQYF.

The sample holds a few counts of this clonotype. V usage is TRBV24-1 and J usage is TRBJ2-3; a possible D gene is TRBD1 (6 bases). Trimming pared 11 bases from V and 5 bases from J, leaving 16 bases between. Germline V gives CDR1 KGHDR, CDR2 SFDVKD. This CDR3 has 13 residues. CDR3 residues: CASQTGHEDTQYF. The CDR3 bases are TGTGCCAGCCAAACAGGGCACGAAGATACGCAGTATTTT.

J is TRBJ1-2 and V is TRBV7-9; 11 bases fit TRBD1. Germline V gene data show CDR1 as SEHNR and CDR2 as FQNEAQ (reference sequence). The CDR3 is 18 residues long. The trim removed 7 bases at V and 4 bases at J, leaving 17 bases unmatched. As DNA, the CDR3 is TGTGCCAGCACCGGTACCCTCGGGACAGGGGGATCAAGCTATGGCTACACCTTC. Translated: CASTGTLGTGGSSYGYTF.

The gene calls are TRBV20-1 and TRBJ2-5; D may be TRBD1 or TRBD2 (5 bases each). The CDR3 is 13 residues long. Trimming pared 6 bases from V and 4 bases from J, leaving 15 bases between. Germline V gene lookup returns CDR1 DFQATT and CDR2 SNEGSKA (reference sequence). CDR3 bases: TGCAGTGCCCGGGACGGGCGCGGAGAGACCCAGTACTTC. It yields the protein CSARDGRGETQYF.

This clonotype turned up a few times. The chain links TRBV7-9 to TRBJ2-4; TRBD2 matches at 10 bases. TRBJ2-7 explains the end of the DNA better; the J call may be wrong. The CDR3 contains 16 residues. From germline, CDR1 is SEHNR and CDR2 FQNEAQ (reference sequence). The CDR3 nucleotides are TGTGCCAGCAGCTTATCCGCTAGCGGGAGAGGATACGAGCAGTACTTC. It codes for CASSLSASGRGYEQYF.

Comments on this clonotype: The junction shows a germline mismatch at one end, possibly a read error. The chain employs TRBV27 and TRBJ2-5; the D gene is possibly TRBD1 (6 bases). Germline values: CDR1 MNHEY, CDR2 SMNVEV (reference sequence). The CDR3 extends over 15 amino acids. CDR3 sequence: CASSLYPGVQETQYF. The CDR3 DNA follows: TGTGCCAGCAGCTTATACCCAGGGGTTCAAGAGACCCAGTACTTC.

In its sample, this clonotype was seen a few times. This chain connects TRBV29-1 to TRBJ2-7; D gene unclear. Germline V gene data show CDR1 as SQVTM and CDR2 as ANQGSEA. The CDR3 sequence is 12 residues long. The V end was cut by 6 bases, the J end by 2 bases, with 11 bases between. The CDR3 region is CSVGPGPYEQYF. Here the CDR3 DNA reads TGCAGCGTCGGTCCGGGCCCCTACGAGCAGTACTTC.

The chain has TRBV5-6 and TRBJ1-2; 10 bases are a match to TRBD1. J was trimmed by 9 bases and V by 4 bases; bases with no gene match: 9. CDR3 size: 14 residues. Germline loops: CDR1 SGHDT, CDR2 YYEEEE. CDR3 sequence reads: CASSRGQGKLSYTF. CDR3 bases: TGTGCCAGCAGCCGGGGACAGGGGAAATTGAGCTACACCTTC.

V is TRBV30 and J is TRBJ1-4; 10 bases match TRBD1. This CDR3 has 14 residues. V shed 3 bases, J shed 6 bases, and the junction held 4 bases outside the gene matches. In germline, CDR1 is GTSNPN, CDR2 SVGIG (reference sequence). CDR3 residues: CAWRGTGVYEKLFF. The CDR3 DNA follows: TGTGCCTGGAGGGGGACAGGGGTTTATGAAAAACTGTTTTTT.

This clonotype showed up many times. The chain employs TRBV2 and TRBJ2-1; D not resolved. The V gene lost 3 bases and the J gene lost 4 bases, with 10 bases spanning the gap. Germline V gene data show CDR1 as SNHLY and CDR2 as FYNNEI. The CDR3 totals 14 residues. The DNA of the CDR3 is TGTGCCAGCAGTGAGGTAGCAGTTTACAATGAGCAGTTCTTC. It specifies CASSEVAVYNEQFF. Drawing the rest from reference TRBV2 and TRBJ2-1, the complete variable domain is EPEVTQTPSHQVTQMGQEVILRCVPISNHLYFYWYRQILGQKVEFLVSFYNNEISEKSEIFDDQFSVERPDGSNFTLKIRSTKLEDSAMYFCASSEVAVYNEQFFGPGTRLTVL.

The table lists this clonotype with a few counts. V and J are TRBV9 and TRBJ2-5; 9 bases agree with TRBD1. The CDR3 extends over 16 amino acids. The junction had 8 bases not matched to a gene; V was cut back by 3 bases and J by 2 bases. Germline V gene data show CDR1 as SGDLS and CDR2 as YYNGEE. CDR3 nucleotides: TGTGCCAGCAGCGCGCATACCGGGACAGGGCAAGAGACCCAGTACTTC. Translation gives CASSAHTGTGQETQYF.

J is TRBJ1-6 and V is TRBV6-5; 11 nucleotides line up with TRBD1. V shed 5 bases and J 9 bases; nucleotides not matched to a gene: 6. Germline V gives CDR1 MNHEY, CDR2 SVGAGI. The CDR3 consists of 15 residues. The CDR3 loop is CASSAGQGASSPLHF. The CDR3 DNA reads TGTGCCAGCAGTGCAGGACAGGGGGCAAGTTCACCCCTCCACTTT.

The CDR3 coding sequence is TGTGCCAGCAGTTACTCGTGGGAAGGGGATCAGCCCCAGCATTTT. Translation gives CASSYSWEGDQPQHF. This sequence joins TRBV6-5 and TRBJ1-5; a weak D match, TRBD1 (5 bases). Germline V gives CDR1 MNHEY, CDR2 SVGAGI. V was pared by 0 bases and J by 5 bases, with 11 bases between. CDR3 length: 15 amino acids.

The chain uses TRBV24-1 and TRBJ2-1; 7 bases match TRBD1. Germline values: CDR1 KGHDR, CDR2 SFDVKD. V was clipped by 4 bases and J by 2 bases; unmatched bases: 7. The CDR3 runs to 16 residues. CDR3 DNA sequence: TGTGCCACCAGTGACTTCGGGACAGCCGCCTACAATGAGCAGTTCTTC. It is translated as CATSDFGTAAYNEQFF.

The CDR3 DNA is TGTGCCAGCAGTTCTCACACCGGGGAGCTGTTTTTT. Amino acid sequence: CASSSHTGELFF. V is TRBV27 and J is TRBJ2-2; D is undetermined. The CDR3 sequence is 12 residues long. Trimming removed 4 bases at V and 3 bases at J, with 3 bases between. Germline-derived CDR1 and CDR2 are MNHEY and SMNVEV (reference sequence).

This clonotype was counted only a few times. The rearrangement uses TRBV3-1 and TRBJ2-5, with D maybe TRBD2 (6 bases). CDR1 and CDR2 from the germline V gene are LGHDT and YNNKEL (reference sequence). This CDR3 spans 14 amino acids. Trimming removed 1 base from V and 5 bases from J, with 11 bases in between. The CDR3: CASSQVAGRETQYF. The CDR3, as DNA: TGTGCCAGCAGCCAAGTTGCAGGGAGGGAGACCCAGTACTTC.

V usage is TRBV29-1 and J usage is TRBJ2-1; 12 bases align to TRBD2. CDR1 is SQVTM, CDR2 ANQGSEA, per germline. V lost 7 bases, J lost 5 bases, and 15 bases stayed unmatched. The CDR3 has 17 residues. CDR3 bases: TGCAGCGCCCCTAATCCGCGGACTAGCGGGGAAAACAATGAGCAGTTCTTC. This encodes CSAPNPRTSGENNEQFF.